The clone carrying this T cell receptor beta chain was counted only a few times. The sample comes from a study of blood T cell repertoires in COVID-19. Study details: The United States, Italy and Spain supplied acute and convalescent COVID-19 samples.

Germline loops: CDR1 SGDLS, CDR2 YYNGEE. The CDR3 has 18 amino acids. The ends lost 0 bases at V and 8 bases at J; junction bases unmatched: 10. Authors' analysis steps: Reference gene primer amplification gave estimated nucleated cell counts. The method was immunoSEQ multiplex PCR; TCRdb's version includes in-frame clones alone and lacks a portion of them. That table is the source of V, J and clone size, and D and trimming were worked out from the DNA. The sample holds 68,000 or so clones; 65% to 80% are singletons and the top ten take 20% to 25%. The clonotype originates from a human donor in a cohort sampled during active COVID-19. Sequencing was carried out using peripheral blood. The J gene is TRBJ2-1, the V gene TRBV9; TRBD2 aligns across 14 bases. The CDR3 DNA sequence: TGTGCCAGCAGCGTAGATCCGAGGACTAGCGGGAGGCTCTATGAGCAGTTCTTC. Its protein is CASSVDPRTSGRLYEQFF.